This T cell receptor (beta chain) was retrieved from a study of T cells expressing NK-cell markers. 5'RACE template switching built TCR beta cDNA with unique molecular identifiers. TCRdb re-called the 5' RACE reads and catalogs CDR3 proteins one per entry, DNA excluded. The sample data list about 460,000 distinct CDR3 sequences. Study conclusions and caveats: The HCMV specificity of the expanded NKG2C+ T cell clones stayed unresolved. Dominant NKG2C+ clonotype frequencies of roughly 1.0-7.0% of CD8+ T cells were measured in over five donors.

This CDR3 has 14 residues. CDR1 and CDR2 from the germline V gene are LGHDT and YNNKEL (reference sequence). Concerning this clonotype itself: Its antigen is not identified.

V and J are TRBV3-1 and TRBJ2-5; no DNA is available, so the TRBD1 call from TCRdb remains unchecked. The material sequenced was blood T cells: a sorted CD56 or NKG2C T cell subset, CD4+ or CD8+ T cells, or bulk PBMC T cells (not recorded which). The receptor was derived from a woman in her forties or fifties in good health. The CDR3 here is CASSQAQGGETQYF.